This is a list of T cell receptor beta chains from one sample in a study of cytomegalovirus exposure and HLA in healthy donors. Some clones are missing from TCRdb's copy, which holds only in-frame ones; the method was immunoSEQ multiplex PCR. The data show 100,000 to 150,000 clones, roughly 80% seen once. Specimen: PBMCs. All receptors come from a female donor in good health and CMV-seronegative. Each CDR3 is given with its conserved first and last residue. A D gene is named only where the DNA matches it firmly. Size values are once, few and many counts, or a class for expanded clones, and some rows have none.

d_gene	abundance	j_gene	v_gene	CDR3aa	CDR3nt
-	-	TRBJ2-3	TRBV4-3	CASSQLPGVAATDTQYF	TGCGCCAGCAGCCAACTACCTGGGGTAGCGGCGACAGATACGCAGTATTTT
TRBD1	many	TRBJ1-2	TRBV6-1	CASTEAPGTDNYGYTF	TGTGCCAGCACTGAAGCCCCCGGGACAGATAACTATGGCTACACCTTC
-	-	TRBJ2-2	TRBV14	CASSRLPELAGQIGELFF	TGTGCCAGCAGCCGTTTACCGGAGTTAGCTGGACAAATCGGGGAGCTGTTTTTT
-	few	TRBJ2-7	TRBV4-3	CASSQLTGYEQYF	TGCGCCAGCAGCCAACTAACAGGGTACGAGCAGTACTTC
TRBD1	once	TRBJ1-6	TRBV11-2	CASSSPLTGRNSPLHF	TGTGCCAGCAGCTCCCCTCTGACAGGGCGGAATTCACCCCTCCACTTT
TRBD2	-	TRBJ2-3	TRBV5-1	CASSPVLAGSTDTQYF	TGCGCCAGCAGCCCGGTACTAGCGGGAAGCACAGATACGCAGTATTTT
TRBD1	-	TRBJ2-7	TRBV30	CAWSVGQVHYEQYF	TGTGCCTGGAGTGTCGGACAGGTGCACTACGAGCAGTACTTC
TRBD2	-	TRBJ2-7	TRBV6-5	CASKTSGSSYEQYF	TGTGCCAGCAAGACTAGCGGGAGCTCCTACGAGCAGTACTTC
-	few	TRBJ2-1	TRBV6-5	CASSYSYNNEQFF	TGTGCCAGCAGTTATAGCTACAACAATGAGCAGTTCTTC
-	-	TRBJ2-7	TRBV7-9	CASSFYSGSNNEQYF	TGTGCCAGCAGCTTCTATAGTGGGAGTAACAACGAGCAGTACTTC
-	-	TRBJ2-3	TRBV4-2	CASRDGVGSTDTQYF	TGTGCCAGCAGGGACGGGGTCGGGAGCACAGATACGCAGTATTTT
-	-	TRBJ1-2	TRBV13	CASSLMAGPGYTF	TGTGCCAGCAGCTTAATGGCAGGGCCCGGCTACACCTTC
TRBD2	-	TRBJ2-7	TRBV6-5	CASSPHFSGRDEQYF	TGTGCCAGCAGTCCGCACTTTAGCGGGCGGGACGAGCAGTACTTC
TRBD2	-	TRBJ2-3	TRBV30	CAWGEGGPGYF	TGTGCCTGGGGGGAGGGCGGTCCGGGGTATTTT
TRBD1	-	TRBJ1-5	TRBV2	CASSLGQGQPQHF	TGTGCCAGCAGTCTGGGACAGGGTCAGCCCCAGCATTTT
-	-	TRBJ1-3	TRBV18	CASSPRQDNGNTIYF	TGTGCCAGCTCACCACGACAGGACAATGGAAACACCATATATTTT
TRBD1	-	TRBJ2-7	TRBV5-1	CASRTGGSYEQYF	TGCGCCAGCAGGACAGGGGGCTCCTACGAGCAGTACTTC
-	-	TRBJ2-7	TRBV19	CASSTTETYEQYF	TGTGCCAGTAGTACCACGGAGACCTACGAGCAGTACTTC
TRBD1	once	TRBJ1-5	TRBV19	CASTPTGGLNQPQHF	TGTGCCAGTACCCCGACAGGGGGCCTCAATCAGCCCCAGCATTTT
TRBD1	-	TRBJ1-5	TRBV2	CASSEGTGGYQPQHF	TGTGCCAGCAGTGAGGGGACAGGGGGATATCAGCCCCAGCATTTT
-	-	TRBJ2-7	TRBV7-9	CASSPHSLIYEQYF	TGTGCCAGCAGCCCGCATTCACTAATTTACGAGCAGTACTTC
TRBD1	-	TRBJ1-6	TRBV7-9	CASSLRTGGYNSPLHF	TGTGCCAGCAGCCTTCGGACAGGGGGGTATAATTCACCCCTCCACTTT
-	-	TRBJ2-5	TRBV7-2	CASSPQGKRRETQYF	TGTGCCAGCAGCCCCCAGGGCAAGAGAAGAGAGACCCAGTACTTC
TRBD2	-	TRBJ2-1	TRBV15	CATSRGTGGERGNEQFF	TGTGCCACCAGCAGGGGGACCGGGGGGGAGCGGGGCAATGAGCAGTTCTTC
TRBD1	-	TRBJ1-2	TRBV6-5	CASSYSTGKQDGYTF	TGTGCCAGCAGTTACTCGACAGGGAAACAGGATGGCTACACCTTC
-	few	TRBJ1-6	TRBV11-2	CASSLDIPRDSPLHF	TGTGCCAGCAGCTTGGACATCCCCCGGGATTCACCCCTCCACTTT
TRBD2	-	TRBJ2-1	TRBV7-2	CASSFDSGTSAMNEQFF	TGTGCCAGCAGCTTCGACTCCGGGACTAGCGCCATGAATGAGCAGTTCTTC
-	-	TRBJ1-1	TRBV18	CASSPNWGDTEAFF	TGTGCCAGCTCACCTAATTGGGGGGACACTGAAGCTTTCTTT
-	few	TRBJ2-5	TRBV6-5	CASMVTGSQETQYF	TGTGCCAGCATGGTTACGGGGTCGCAAGAGACCCAGTACTTC
-	-	TRBJ1-3	TRBV18	CASSPSGGFGNTIYF	TGTGCCAGCTCACCATCGGGGGGCTTTGGAAACACCATATATTTT
-	-	TRBJ2-1	TRBV5-4	CASSTGDEQFF	TGTGCCAGCAGTACGGGGGATGAGCAGTTCTTC
TRBD1	-	TRBJ1-3	TRBV7-2	CASGKQDRGNTIYF	TGTGCCAGCGGCAAGCAGGACAGGGGAAACACCATATATTTT
-	-	TRBJ2-7	TRBV2	CASSVGRGSYEQYF	TGTGCCAGCAGTGTTGGGCGGGGCTCCTACGAGCAGTACTTC
TRBD1	-	TRBJ1-1	TRBV5-6	CASSRDSRGLTEAFF	TGTGCCAGCAGCCGGGACAGTCGAGGACTCACTGAAGCTTTCTTT
-	-	TRBJ1-1	TRBV15	CATSTLDGVTEAFF	TGTGCCACCAGCACCCTTGACGGGGTAACTGAAGCTTTCTTT
TRBD2	-	TRBJ2-7	TRBV19	CASSTTSGSYEQYF	TGTGCCAGTAGTACGACTAGCGGGAGTTACGAGCAGTACTTC
-	-	TRBJ2-7	TRBV2	CASSPQETYEQYF	TGTGCCAGCAGCCCACAGGAAACCTACGAGCAGTACTTC
-	-	TRBJ2-1	TRBV5-1	CASSSTSNEQFF	TGCGCCAGCAGCTCAACTAGCAATGAGCAGTTCTTC
-	-	TRBJ2-5	TRBV19	CASSIVLLRRETQYF	TGTGCCAGTAGTATAGTTCTCCTCCGCCGGGAGACCCAGTACTTC
TRBD1	-	TRBJ2-5	TRBV7-6	CASSSYGTGGQTQYF	TGTGCCAGCAGCTCTTATGGGACAGGGGGGCAGACCCAGTACTTC
TRBD1	-	TRBJ1-1	TRBV6-6	CASSRWTGVMNTEAFF	TGTGCCAGCAGTCGATGGACAGGGGTCATGAACACTGAAGCTTTCTTT
-	-	TRBJ1-2	TRBV12-5	CASGLASANYGYTF	TGTGCTAGTGGTTTGGCCAGCGCGAACTATGGCTACACCTTC
TRBD1	-	TRBJ2-7	TRBV28	CASSLGQGAREQYF	TGTGCCAGCAGTTTAGGGCAGGGGGCGCGCGAGCAGTACTTC
-	-	TRBJ2-3	TRBV9	CASSVDPGSTDTQYF	TGTGCCAGCAGCGTAGATCCGGGAAGCACAGATACGCAGTATTTT
TRBD1	-	TRBJ2-2	TRBV5-1	CASSLSVTGVDGELFF	TGCGCCAGCAGCTTGTCGGTGACAGGGGTGGACGGGGAGCTGTTTTTT